A single TCR beta chain is shown here with its context. It lacks a known antigen. No much larger clonotype is one base removed from it; base qualities were not supplied. The sample belongs to a study of blood T cell repertoires in COVID-19 (TCRdb year 2020). For the study in its entirety: Collaborator samples came from the United States, Italy and Spain and covered acute and convalescent phases of COVID-19. The material from the prospective study consisted of cDNA or gDNA derived from T cells, B-cell-depleted T cells, or PBMCs. The dataset comprised deeply sampled blood TCRbeta repertoires from subjects exposed to, actively infected with, or recovered from COVID-19. The repertoires were released in a freely available public database intended as a resource for research on the immune response to SARS-CoV-2. The samples were drawn from the first 160 participants of the ongoing ImmuneRACE study and from 1,254 subjects provided by 6 global collaborators. Nearly every sample came with metadata listing a de-identified subject ID, COVID-19 status, age in years and sex. Where available, HLA class I and class II types were obtained from metadata supplied by the sample provider rather than from assay-based typing.

TCRbeta CDR3 regions were amplified from genomic DNA using the immunoSEQ Assay, a bias-controlled multiplex PCR. The authors' analysis ran thus. Within the assay, amplification of reference gene primers was used to estimate how many nucleated cells each sample contained. To quantify the absolute abundance of each unique TCRbeta CDR3 rearrangement, sequence reads were collapsed and filtered. For each sample, productive Simpson clonality was calculated as the square root of Simpson's diversity index across productive rearrangements. Sourced from immuneACCESS, this table was stored by TCRdb with only in-frame sequences that have V and J called. A share of the clones is absent; for the studies checked, an unresolved V gene accounts for under half, and the remainder has no known explanation. From that table come the V and J calls and clone size; the DNA was used to work out D and trimming. In this sample the table shows over 85,000 clones, roughly nine tenths of which occur a single time. Jointly, the top ten make up around 2% of the sample.

Each collaborating institution followed its own protocols to collect whole blood in K2EDTA tubes. For TCRbeta analysis, collaborator samples were shipped as frozen whole blood, as isolated PBMCs, or as DNA extracted from either sample type. CDR1 and CDR2 were assigned from the germline V gene (reference sequence) as SGHNT and YYREEE. Trimming leaves V shorter by 4 bases and J shorter by 3 bases, with the junction holding 5 bases beyond the gene matches. From the cysteine up to the phenylalanine, the CDR3 has a length of 14 residues. The read is trimmed to its CDR3 DNA, 42 bases read in frame from base 1. Here is what the overall study found, with its caveats: The quantity of clinical and demographic metadata differed by source and by participant and was supplied without curation.

The clonotype was recovered from a man aged 50 to 59 with active COVID-19. The source material was peripheral blood. Recombination connected TRBV5-4 to TRBJ2-5, with 8 junctional bases fitting TRBD2. The DNA sequence is TGTGCCAGCAGCCGGGGGGGGGAAAAAGAGACCCAGTACTTC. Its product reads: CASSRGGEKETQYF.